This record concerns one T cell receptor (beta chain) sequence. In the authors' workflow: Researchers report that nucleated cell counts were estimated from reference gene primer amplification. Clones were read by immunoSEQ multiplex PCR, and TCRdb kept only the in-frame ones, dropping some. For V, J and clone size, that table is used; D and trimming come from the DNA. The sample carries about 200,000 clones, around four fifths recorded once. These data originate in a study of blood T cell repertoires in COVID-19. Study-wide context: The origin of the acute and convalescent COVID-19 samples was the United States, Italy and Spain. T cells, B-cell-depleted T cells, or PBMCs supplied cDNA or gDNA.

J gave up 0 bases and V 5 bases, and 2 bases lay outside the gene matches. This CDR3 contains 15 residues. The germline V gene encodes CDR1 SGHTA and CDR2 FQGTGA. This sequence joins TRBV7-3 and TRBJ2-1; 9 nucleotides match TRBD2. The receptor was derived from a man aged 40-55 years with acute or convalescent COVID-19. The sequenced sample was peripheral blood. The CDR3 nucleotides are TGTGCCAGCAGCGATAGCGGGAGCTCCTACAATGAGCAGTTCTTC. Its translation is CASSDSGSSYNEQFF.